This T cell receptor (beta chain) emerged from a study of graft-versus-host responses after intestinal transplantation. Study summary: Isolated intestinal, liver-intestinal, or multivisceral transplants had been given to the recipients. Each recipient received anti-thymocyte globulin induction, then tacrolimus and steroids for 3 to 4 years.

Plates contained some 200,000 CFSE-labeled responder cells and some 200,000 irradiated, violet-dye-labeled stimulator cells. Trimming stripped 6 bases from V and 5 bases from J, with 13 bases between. This CDR3 contains 13 residues. Germline CDR1 and CDR2: KGHSH and LQKENI. This clone was observed a few times. Using immunoSEQ multiplex PCR, the repertoire was profiled, and TCRdb retains in-frame clones only, with some absent. The repertoire holds about 10,000 clones, with about a third as singletons. This sequence originates from a human patient who was an organ donor for intestinal transplantation. This rearrangement joins TRBV18 to TRBJ2-5; no reliable D call. This specimen was alloreactive CD4+ T cells from a mixed lymphocyte reaction culture, taken before transplantation. Subset reported: CFSE-low proliferating T cells sorted from roughly six-day pre-transplant mixed lymphocyte reaction (GvH or HvG direction). The CDR3 nucleotides read TGTGCCAGCTCCCTTCTAATTATCGAGACCCAGTACTTC. Translated, it gives CASSLLIIETQYF.